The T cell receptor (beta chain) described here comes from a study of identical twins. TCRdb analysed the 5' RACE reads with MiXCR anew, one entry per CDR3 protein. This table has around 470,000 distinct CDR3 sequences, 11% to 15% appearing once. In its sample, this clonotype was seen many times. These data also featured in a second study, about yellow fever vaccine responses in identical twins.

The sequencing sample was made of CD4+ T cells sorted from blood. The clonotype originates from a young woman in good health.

CDR3 DNA sequence: TGTGCCAGCAGTCCCAGAGCCTACCGGGGAGAGCAGTACTTC. Translated, it gives CASSPRAYRGEQYF. V usage is TRBV12-3 or TRBV12-4 and J usage is TRBJ2-7, with D perhaps matching TRBD2 (5 bases). Between the trimmed V and J ends, which lost 5 bases and 7 bases, there was a span of 18 bases. There are 14 residues in the CDR3.